These 16 T cell receptor beta chains originate from one sample sequenced in a study of blood T cell repertoires in COVID-19. Assay used: immunoSEQ multiplex PCR; TCRdb lists only in-frame clones, some missing. Among roughly 260,000 clones listed, more than 60% were seen once. Sequenced: peripheral blood. Receptors were obtained from a middle-aged woman with active or convalescent COVID-19.

This CDR3 is CASSILTGTEISGNTIYF. Written as DNA, the CDR3 is TGTGCCAGCAGCATTTTAACAGGGACCGAGATCTCTGGAAACACCATATATTTT. The chain employs TRBV7-2 and TRBJ1-3; D may be TRBD1 (6 bases). The CDR3 extends over 18 amino acids. V was trimmed by 5 bases and J by 0 bases, leaving 20 bases between them. CDR1 is SGHTA, CDR2 FQGNSA, per germline.

The table lists this clone with a few counts. The chain couples TRBV10-1 to TRBJ1-4, with 9 bases lining up with TRBD1. The CDR3 totals 18 residues. V lost 10 bases, J lost 2 bases, and 17 bases stayed unmatched. Per the germline V gene, CDR1 is WNHNN and CDR2 is SYGVQD (reference sequence). The CDR3 sequence is CATHRRDRELSTNEKLFF. The CDR3 nucleotides are TGCGCCACTCATCGTCGGGACAGGGAATTATCGACTAATGAAAAACTGTTTTTT.

The chain combines TRBV14 with TRBJ2-3; maybe TRBD2 (5 bases). The germline V gene encodes CDR1 SGHDN and CDR2 FVKESK. V lost 3 bases and J 2 bases, leaving 15 bases between the germline ends. This CDR3 region has 16 residues. The CDR3 loop reads CASSQGTGLYTDTQYF. The DNA for the CDR3 is TGTGCCAGCAGCCAGGGAACGGGATTATACACAGATACGCAGTATTTT.

The sample holds a few counts of this clone. This rearrangement joins TRBV9 to TRBJ1-2; D is undetermined. The germline gives CDR1 SGDLS, CDR2 YYNGEE. Trimming took 0 bases from V and 2 from J, leaving 14 bases between them. The CDR3 spans 16 residues. CDR3 region: CASSVESGVKNYGYTF. In nucleotides, the CDR3 is TGTGCCAGCAGCGTAGAAAGTGGAGTGAAGAACTATGGCTACACCTTC.

The chain joins TRBV7-3 to TRBJ2-3, with D possibly TRBD1 on 6 matching bases. CDR3 size: 14 residues. The germline V and J ends were trimmed by 6 bases and 2 bases, with 12 bases remaining between them. In germline, CDR1 is SGHTA, CDR2 FQGTGA. CDR3 sequence (DNA): TGTGCCAGCAGAGGGGGTCCACACACAGATACGCAGTATTTT. Encoded protein: CASRGGPHTDTQYF.

The rearrangement links TRBV29-1 to TRBJ2-5, with a possible D match to TRBD1 (6 bases). This CDR3 has 13 residues. Trimming stripped 4 bases from V and 5 bases from J, with 14 bases between. The V gene's germline CDR1 is SQVTM and CDR2 ANQGSEA. CDR3 nucleotide sequence: TGCAGCGTTGTACAGGGAGATGGGGAGACCCAGTACTTC. This sequence encodes CSVVQGDGETQYF.

V is TRBV28 and J is TRBJ1-5; 8 bases map to TRBD1. The CDR3 extends over 15 amino acids. V dropped 3 bases and J dropped 7; count of bases not matched to a gene: 8. Germline assignment: CDR1 MDHEN and CDR2 SYDVKM. Here the CDR3 reads CASSFVQGGEQPQHF. The CDR3, as DNA: TGTGCCAGCAGTTTCGTACAGGGGGGAGAGCAGCCCCAGCATTTT.

The chain recombines TRBV19 with TRBJ1-4; 7 bases fit TRBD1. CDR1 and CDR2 from the germline V gene are LNHDA and SQIVND (reference sequence). J lost 4 bases, V lost 10 bases, and 18 bases had no gene match. The CDR3 has 17 amino acids. The CDR3 sequence is CANQPRRGPGFNEKLFF. DNA of the CDR3: TGTGCCAACCAACCCCGAAGGGGGCCAGGCTTTAATGAAAAACTGTTTTTT.

CDR3 sequence reads: CASSLQGYGYTF. CDR3 DNA: TGTGCCAGCAGCTTGCAGGGTTATGGCTACACCTTC. The chain joins TRBV11-2 to TRBJ1-2, with D possibly matching TRBD1 (5 bases). V was pared by 3 bases and J by 5 bases, with 7 bases between. Germline V gene lookup returns CDR1 SGHAT and CDR2 FQNNGV. The CDR3 is 12 amino acids.

The V and J genes are TRBV2 and TRBJ1-4, with D possibly TRBD1 on 5 matching bases. CDR3 length equals 14 residues. The germline V gene has CDR1 SNHLY and CDR2 FYNNEI. V was shortened by 5 bases and J by 4 bases, with 11 bases between the two germline ends. The chain's CDR3 is CASSRQQVNEKLFF. The CDR3 DNA reads as TGTGCCAGCAGTCGGCAACAGGTTAATGAAAAACTGTTTTTT.

The chain joins TRBV5-1 to TRBJ1-1, with 11 bases lining up with TRBD1. The CDR3 has 15 amino acids. Germline CDR1 SGHRS, CDR2 YFSETQ. The trim removed 4 bases at V and 5 bases at J, leaving 7 bases unmatched. The CDR3 loop reads CASSERTGGETEAFF. As DNA, the CDR3 is TGCGCCAGCAGCGAGCGGACAGGGGGCGAAACTGAAGCTTTCTTT.

V is TRBV6-5 and J is TRBJ1-2, with 8 positions matching TRBD1. V lost 5 bases and J lost 3; bases outside the gene matches: 2. CDR1 MNHEY and CDR2 SVGAGI come from the germline V gene. The CDR3 sequence is 13 residues long. CDR3 amino acids: CASSQGADYGYTF. Here the CDR3 DNA reads TGTGCCAGCAGTCAGGGGGCCGACTATGGCTACACCTTC.

V gene TRBV10-2 combines with J gene TRBJ1-2; D possibly corresponds to TRBD1 (5 bases). Germline loops: CDR1 WSHSY, CDR2 SAAADI. The CDR3 spans 14 residues. V lost 1 base to trimming and J lost 3 bases, with 9 bases between them. The CDR3 protein is CASSEFPGDYGYTF. For the CDR3, the DNA is TGCGCCAGCAGTGAGTTCCCGGGGGACTATGGCTACACCTTC.

In DNA form, the CDR3 reads TGTGCCAGCATGGACAGGGTGAACACTGAAGCTTTCTTT. It encodes CASMDRVNTEAFF. The J gene is TRBJ1-1, the V gene TRBV7-9; 8 nucleotides agree with TRBD1. The CDR3 runs 13 residues. The junction had 1 base not matched to a gene; V was cut back by 7 bases and J by 0 bases. CDR1 is SEHNR, CDR2 FQNEAQ, per germline (reference sequence).

The chain links TRBV19 to TRBJ1-5; the match to TRBD1 covers 11 bases. This CDR3 is built from 15 residues. J lost 6 bases, V lost 5 bases, and 6 bases had no gene match. The germline gives CDR1 LNHDA, CDR2 SQIVND (reference sequence). The CDR3 nucleotides are TGTGCCAGTAGTGTCGGACAGGGGGCAGGTCAGCCCCAGCATTTT. It codes for CASSVGQGAGQPQHF.

The genes are TRBV28 and TRBJ2-1; 9 bases are a match to TRBD1. The CDR3 is 15 residues long. Looked up from germline, CDR1 is MDHEN and CDR2 is SYDVKM. The J segment lost 8 bases and the V segment lost 4 bases, leaving 9 bases of the junction unmatched. Here the CDR3 reads CASSYPGTGRDEQFF. Here the CDR3 DNA reads TGTGCCAGCAGTTACCCCGGGACAGGGCGTGATGAGCAGTTCTTC.